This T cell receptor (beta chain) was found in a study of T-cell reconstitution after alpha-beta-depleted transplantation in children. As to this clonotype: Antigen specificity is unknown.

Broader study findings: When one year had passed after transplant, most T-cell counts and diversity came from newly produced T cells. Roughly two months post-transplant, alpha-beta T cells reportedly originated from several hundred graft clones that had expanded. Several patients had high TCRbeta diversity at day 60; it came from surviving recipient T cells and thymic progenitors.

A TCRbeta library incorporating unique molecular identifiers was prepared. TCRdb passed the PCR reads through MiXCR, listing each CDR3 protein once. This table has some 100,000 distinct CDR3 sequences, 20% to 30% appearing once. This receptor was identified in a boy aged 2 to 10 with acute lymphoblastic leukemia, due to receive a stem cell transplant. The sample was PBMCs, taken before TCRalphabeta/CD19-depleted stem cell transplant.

The CDR3, as DNA: TGTGCCAGCAGTCCGGGAACAGGGGATTATGGCTACACCTTC. Translated, it gives CASSPGTGDYGYTF. The rearrangement joins TRBV28 to TRBJ1-2; 7 bases are a match to TRBD1. The CDR3 extends over 14 amino acids. V shed 5 bases, J shed 5 bases, and the junction held 8 bases outside the gene matches. Germline V lookup: CDR1 MDHEN, CDR2 SYDVKM.